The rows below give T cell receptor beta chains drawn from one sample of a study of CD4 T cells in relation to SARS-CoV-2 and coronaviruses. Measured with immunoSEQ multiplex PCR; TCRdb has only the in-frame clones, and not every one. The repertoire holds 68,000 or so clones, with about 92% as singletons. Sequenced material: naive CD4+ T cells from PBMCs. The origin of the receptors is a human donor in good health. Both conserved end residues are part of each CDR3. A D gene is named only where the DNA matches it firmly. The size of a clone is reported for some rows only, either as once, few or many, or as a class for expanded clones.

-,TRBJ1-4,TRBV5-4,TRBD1,TGTGCCAGCAGCTCAACCGCAGGGGGGCTGGGTAATGAAAAACTGTTTTTT,CASSSTAGGLGNEKLFF
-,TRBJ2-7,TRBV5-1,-,TGCGCCAGCAGCTTGATCTCGGCTGATACCTTCTACGAGCAGTACTTC,CASSLISADTFYEQYF
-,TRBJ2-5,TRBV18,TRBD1,TGTGCCAGCTCACTCCTACAGGGGGCCGAAGAGACCCAGTACTTC,CASSLLQGAEETQYF
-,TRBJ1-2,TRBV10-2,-,TGCGCCAGCAGTGAGTCAAGCTTTGAGGGGAGTTACACCTTC,CASSESSFEGSYTF
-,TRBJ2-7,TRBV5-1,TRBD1,TGCGCCAGCAGCTTGGCCGGGACAGGGGGCGACGAGCAGTACTTC,CASSLAGTGGDEQYF
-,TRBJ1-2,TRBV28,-,TGTGCCAGCAGTTTGAAGGGTGGTTATGGCTACACCTTC,CASSLKGGYGYTF
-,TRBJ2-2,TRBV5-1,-,TGCGCCAGCAGCTTGTTGCACGAGACCGGGGAGCTGTTTTTT,CASSLLHETGELFF
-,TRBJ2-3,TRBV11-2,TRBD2,TGTGCCAGCAACCGACTAGCGGGAGTGGCGGATACGCAGTATTTT,CASNRLAGVADTQYF
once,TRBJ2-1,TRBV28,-,TGTGCCAGCAGTTTCCAAACATACGATGAGCAGTTCTTC,CASSFQTYDEQFF
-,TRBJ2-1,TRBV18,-,TGTGCCAGCTCACCACGCAGTTTTTTGGTGGGGGGTAACAATGAGCAGTTCTTC,CASSPRSFLVGGNNEQFF
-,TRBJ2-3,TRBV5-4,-,TGTGCCAGCAGCTTGGCGGCTAGCACAGATACGCAGTATTTT,CASSLAASTDTQYF
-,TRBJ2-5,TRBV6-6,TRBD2,TGTGCCAGCAGTCCCACTAGCGGGGGGGCCCGGAGAGAGACCCAGTACTTC,CASSPTSGGARRETQYF
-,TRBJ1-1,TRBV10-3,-,TGTGCCATCAGTGAGTCGAGCTCACTCGGAACTGAAGCTTTCTTT,CAISESSSLGTEAFF
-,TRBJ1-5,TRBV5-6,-,TGTGCCAGCAGCTTGGCCGTCGGGGGAAGCAATCAGCCCCAGCATTTT,CASSLAVGGSNQPQHF
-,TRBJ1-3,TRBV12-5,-,TGTGCTAGTGGTCCACTAAGGGGCTCTGGAAACACCATATATTTT,CASGPLRGSGNTIYF
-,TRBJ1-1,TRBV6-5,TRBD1,TGTGCCAGCACGATGCAGCTCCAGGGGGCAGATGCTTTCTTT,CASTMQLQGADAFF
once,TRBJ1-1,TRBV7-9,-,TGTGCCAGCAGCCATCCCCTGACAGGCACCTACGGTGGGGCTTTCTTT,CASSHPLTGTYGGAFF
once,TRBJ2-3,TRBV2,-,TGTGCCAGCAGCCTTCTACGTGCTAGCACAGATACGCAGTATTTT,CASSLLRASTDTQYF
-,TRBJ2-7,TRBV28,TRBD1,TGTGCCAGCAGTTCAGGGGGTTCAGAACCCGAGCAGTACTTC,CASSSGGSEPEQYF
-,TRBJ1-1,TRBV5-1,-,TGCGCCAGCAGCCCCGGGCCCGGGGGCGCTGAAGCTTTCTTT,CASSPGPGGAEAFF
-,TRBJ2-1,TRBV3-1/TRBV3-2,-,TGTGCCGGTTGGGGAAGTTACAATGAGCAGTTCTTC,CAGWGSYNEQFF
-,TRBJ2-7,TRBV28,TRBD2,TGTGCCAGCTTATCTAGCGGGAGCTCTATCGAGCAGTACTTC,CASLSSGSSIEQYF
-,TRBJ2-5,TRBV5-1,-,TGCGCCAGCAGCTTGGAGGGGCCCCAAGAGACCCAGTACTTC,CASSLEGPQETQYF
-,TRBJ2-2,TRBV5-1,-,TGCGCCAGCAGCAAGGACGGACAGTTTAACACCGGGGAGCTGTTTTTT,CASSKDGQFNTGELFF
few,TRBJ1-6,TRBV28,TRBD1,TGTGCCAGCAGTGAGACAGGGGACCCTTATAATTCACCCCTCCACTTT,CASSETGDPYNSPLHF